A selection of T cell receptor beta chains follows, all from one sample in a study of blood T cell repertoires in COVID-19. Clones were read by immunoSEQ multiplex PCR, and TCRdb kept only the in-frame ones, dropping some. This table holds over 70,000 clones, roughly 90% found once. Input material: peripheral blood. These receptors were obtained from a human donor in a cohort sampled during active COVID-19. Each CDR3 is given with its conserved first and last residue. A D gene is named only where the DNA matches it firmly. The size entry is marked missing in some rows and otherwise reads once, few, many or a size class.

j_gene: TRBJ2-3
v_gene: TRBV6-5
d_gene: TRBD1
abundance: -
CDR3aa: CASGQGDPDTQYF
CDR3nt: TGTGCCAGCGGACAGGGGGATCCAGATACGCAGTATTTT

j_gene: TRBJ2-7
v_gene: TRBV7-3
d_gene: -
abundance: -
CDR3aa: CASSLNPGGYEQYF
CDR3nt: TGTGCCAGCAGCTTAAACCCCGGTGGCTACGAGCAGTACTTC

j_gene: TRBJ2-7
v_gene: TRBV19
d_gene: TRBD1
abundance: -
CDR3aa: CASSTRSAPGQGFFYEQYF
CDR3nt: TGTGCCAGTAGTACTAGAAGCGCGCCGGGACAGGGTTTCTTCTACGAGCAGTACTTC

j_gene: TRBJ2-1
v_gene: TRBV4-2
d_gene: TRBD2
abundance: once
CDR3aa: CASSQDAQRGALNEQFF
CDR3nt: TGTGCCAGCAGCCAAGATGCACAGCGGGGGGCTTTAAATGAGCAGTTCTTC

j_gene: TRBJ1-6
v_gene: TRBV5-1
d_gene: TRBD1
abundance: -
CDR3aa: CASSPLSKGAVNSPLHF
CDR3nt: TGCGCCAGCAGTCCCCTCTCCAAGGGGGCAGTGAACTCACCCCTCCACTTT

j_gene: TRBJ2-7
v_gene: TRBV6-6
d_gene: TRBD2
abundance: -
CDR3aa: CASSYGLADYEQYF
CDR3nt: TGTGCCAGCAGTTACGGGCTAGCGGACTACGAGCAGTACTTC

j_gene: TRBJ1-1
v_gene: TRBV11-2
d_gene: -
abundance: -
CDR3aa: CASSLVGASSAEAFF
CDR3nt: TGTGCCAGCAGCTTAGTGGGGGCGTCGAGCGCTGAAGCTTTCTTT

j_gene: TRBJ1-2
v_gene: TRBV4-2
d_gene: -
abundance: -
CDR3aa: CASSQVSQGLRGYTF
CDR3nt: TGTGCCAGCAGCCAAGTGTCCCAGGGGCTTCGTGGCTACACCTTC

j_gene: TRBJ1-1
v_gene: TRBV5-6
d_gene: -
abundance: -
CDR3aa: CASSFLRTEAFF
CDR3nt: TGTGCCAGCAGCTTCTTGAGAACTGAAGCTTTCTTT

j_gene: TRBJ2-3
v_gene: TRBV25-1
d_gene: TRBD1
abundance: -
CDR3aa: CASSERGTGRGADTQYF
CDR3nt: TGTGCCAGCAGTGAACGGGGGACAGGGAGGGGCGCAGATACGCAGTATTTT

j_gene: TRBJ2-5
v_gene: TRBV6-5
d_gene: TRBD2
abundance: -
CDR3aa: CASSYGASGSGTQYF
CDR3nt: TGTGCCAGCAGTTACGGGGCTAGCGGGAGTGGGACCCAGTACTTC

j_gene: TRBJ1-3
v_gene: TRBV29-1
d_gene: -
abundance: -
CDR3aa: CSVAGQSSGNTIYF
CDR3nt: TGCAGCGTTGCGGGACAATCGTCTGGAAACACCATATATTTT

j_gene: TRBJ2-1
v_gene: TRBV5-1
d_gene: -
abundance: -
CDR3aa: CASSLSQGYNEQFF
CDR3nt: TGCGCCAGCAGCTTGTCTCAGGGTTACAATGAGCAGTTCTTC

j_gene: TRBJ1-1
v_gene: TRBV20-1
d_gene: -
abundance: -
CDR3aa: CSARGIAEAFF
CDR3nt: TGCAGTGCTAGAGGTATAGCTGAAGCTTTCTTT

j_gene: TRBJ1-2
v_gene: TRBV5-1
d_gene: TRBD1
abundance: -
CDR3aa: CASSLGDSLNGYTF
CDR3nt: TGCGCCAGCAGCTTGGGGGACAGTCTAAATGGCTACACCTTC

j_gene: TRBJ1-1
v_gene: TRBV6-5
d_gene: -
abundance: -
CDR3aa: CASSLGTGNTEAFF
CDR3nt: TGTGCCAGCAGTCTCGGGACTGGGAACACTGAAGCTTTCTTT

j_gene: TRBJ1-5
v_gene: TRBV28
d_gene: -
abundance: -
CDR3aa: CASSLLQGNQPQHF
CDR3nt: TGTGCCAGCAGTTTATTACAGGGAAATCAGCCCCAGCATTTT

j_gene: TRBJ2-2
v_gene: TRBV3-1/TRBV3-2
d_gene: TRBD1
abundance: -
CDR3aa: CASSPQTGFPNTGELFF
CDR3nt: TGTGCCAGCAGCCCTCAGACAGGGTTTCCGAACACCGGGGAGCTGTTTTTT

j_gene: TRBJ2-2
v_gene: TRBV4-3
d_gene: -
abundance: -
CDR3aa: CASSLLWGGALTGELFF
CDR3nt: TGCGCCAGCAGCCTCCTTTGGGGGGGGGCCCTAACCGGGGAGCTGTTTTTT

j_gene: TRBJ2-1
v_gene: TRBV24-1
d_gene: -
abundance: -
CDR3aa: CATSSRDWAYNEQFF
CDR3nt: TGTGCCACCAGTTCCCGGGACTGGGCCTACAATGAGCAGTTCTTC

j_gene: TRBJ1-3
v_gene: TRBV30
d_gene: -
abundance: -
CDR3aa: CAWSLGDFLGNTIYF
CDR3nt: TGTGCCTGGAGTTTGGGGGACTTCCTTGGAAACACCATATATTTT

j_gene: TRBJ1-2
v_gene: TRBV7-8
d_gene: TRBD1
abundance: -
CDR3aa: CASSLEGTGISDGYTF
CDR3nt: TGTGCCAGCAGCTTAGAGGGGACAGGGATCTCGGATGGCTACACCTTC

j_gene: TRBJ2-5
v_gene: TRBV27
d_gene: -
abundance: -
CDR3aa: CASRTGWGGQETQYF
CDR3nt: TGTGCCAGCAGGACAGGGTGGGGAGGTCAAGAGACCCAGTACTTC

j_gene: TRBJ2-1
v_gene: TRBV11-3
d_gene: -
abundance: -
CDR3aa: CASSLEGYNEQFF
CDR3nt: TGTGCCAGCAGCTTGGAGGGATACAATGAGCAGTTCTTC